This T cell receptor beta chain is from a study of regulatory T cells in long-lasting Graves disease. The CDR3 spans 14 residues. Per the germline V gene, CDR1 is SGHDN and CDR2 is FVKESK. V gave up 4 bases and J gave up 4 bases; unmatched junction bases: 4. The time point is: persistent/refractory GD, antithyroid drugs over 5 years with positive TRAb. RNA from PBMCs was the source of the TCR library. The authors drew 8.5 to 9.5 milliliters of peripheral blood into EDTA tubes. Study-wide findings and caveats: Researchers reported studying only peripheral blood, not thyroid tissue.

This clonotype appeared many times. Its antigen is currently unknown. Researchers made TCR beta libraries by using iRepertoire HTBI primers and running Arm-PCR on CDR3 regions. Authors' methods: Overall, samples carried around 68 TRBV and 14 TRBJ segments. TCRdb called the multiplex PCR reads again in MiXCR, with one record for every CDR3 protein. The V and J calls and clone size are TCRdb's, not the authors'. In the table there are about 660,000 distinct CDR3 sequences, around 32% of which are singletons. The origin of this receptor is a female donor with Graves disease. The specimen comprised peripheral blood mononuclear cells (PBMCs), sampled when the disease was refractory, from a patient treated with antithyroid drugs. The chain couples TRBV14 to TRBJ2-7; 10 bases align to TRBD1. CDR3: CASSRTGGNYEQYF. The DNA for the CDR3 is TGTGCCAGCAGCCGGACAGGGGGTAATTACGAGCAGTACTTC. Full variable domain (remainder filled in from reference TRBV14 and TRBJ2-7): EAGVTQFPSHSVIEKGQTVTLRCDPISGHDNLYWYRRVMGKEIKFLLHFVKESKQDESGMPNNRFLAERTGGTYSTLKVQPAELEDSGVYFCASSRTGGNYEQYFGPGTRLTVT.